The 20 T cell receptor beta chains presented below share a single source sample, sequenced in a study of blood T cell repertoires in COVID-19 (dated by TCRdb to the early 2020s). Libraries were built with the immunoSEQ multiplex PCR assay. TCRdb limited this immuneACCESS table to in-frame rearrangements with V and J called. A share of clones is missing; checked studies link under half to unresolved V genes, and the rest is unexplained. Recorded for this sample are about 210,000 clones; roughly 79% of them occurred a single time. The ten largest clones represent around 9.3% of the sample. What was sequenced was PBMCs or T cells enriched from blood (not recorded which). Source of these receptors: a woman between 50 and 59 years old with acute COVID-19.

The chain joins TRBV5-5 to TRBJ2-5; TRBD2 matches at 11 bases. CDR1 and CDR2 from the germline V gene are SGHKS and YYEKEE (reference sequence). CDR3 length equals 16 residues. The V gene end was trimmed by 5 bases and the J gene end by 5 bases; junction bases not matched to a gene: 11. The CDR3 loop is CASRLGLAGGPETQYF. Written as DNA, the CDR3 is TGTGCCAGCAGGCTTGGATTAGCGGGGGGGCCGGAGACCCAGTACTTC.

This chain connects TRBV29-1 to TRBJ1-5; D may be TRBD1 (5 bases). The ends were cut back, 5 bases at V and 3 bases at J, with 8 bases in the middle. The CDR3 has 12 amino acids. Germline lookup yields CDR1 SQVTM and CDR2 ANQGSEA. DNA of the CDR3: TGCAGCGTTCGGGGGAACAATCAGCCCCAGCATTTT. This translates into CSVRGNNQPQHF.

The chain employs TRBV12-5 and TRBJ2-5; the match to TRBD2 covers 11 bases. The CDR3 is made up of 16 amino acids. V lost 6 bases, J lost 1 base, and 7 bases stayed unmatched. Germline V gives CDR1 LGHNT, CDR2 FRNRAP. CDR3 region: CASGPGLADFQETQYF. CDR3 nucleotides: TGTGCTAGTGGACCGGGACTAGCGGACTTCCAAGAGACCCAGTACTTC.

The CDR3 DNA reads TGTGCCAGCAGCAGGCAGGGGGCGGGGGAGCAGTACTTC. Translated, it gives CASSRQGAGEQYF. This chain connects TRBV7-8 to TRBJ2-7, with TRBD1 matching 8 bases. This CDR3 contains 13 residues. Germline V gives CDR1 SGHVS, CDR2 FQNEAQ. With V trimmed by 5 bases and J by 7 bases, 7 bases remained unmatched.

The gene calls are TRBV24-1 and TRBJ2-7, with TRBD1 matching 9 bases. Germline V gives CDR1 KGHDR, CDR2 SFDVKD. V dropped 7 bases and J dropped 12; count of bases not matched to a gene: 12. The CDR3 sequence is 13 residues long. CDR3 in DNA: TGTGCCACCAGCGACGGGACAGGGCGCGGCCGGTACTTC. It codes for CATSDGTGRGRYF.

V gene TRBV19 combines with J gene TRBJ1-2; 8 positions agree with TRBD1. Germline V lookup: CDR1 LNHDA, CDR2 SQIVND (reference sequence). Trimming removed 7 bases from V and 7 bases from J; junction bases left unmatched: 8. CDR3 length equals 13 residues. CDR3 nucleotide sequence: TGTGCCAGTACCTCGACAGGGGTTCGTGGCTACACCTTC. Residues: CASTSTGVRGYTF. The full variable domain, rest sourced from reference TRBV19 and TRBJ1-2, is DGGITQSPKYLFRKEGQNVTLSCEQNLNHDAMYWYRQDPGQGLRLIYYSQIVNDFQKGDIAEGYSVSREKKESFPLTVTSAQKNPTAFYLCASTSTGVRGYTFGSGTRLTVV.

CDR3 sequence: CASSGAGGGTDTQYF. Here the CDR3 DNA reads TGTGCCAGCAGTGGAGCGGGAGGTGGCACAGATACGCAGTATTTT. The V and J genes are TRBV28 and TRBJ2-3, with 9 bases identical to TRBD2. The CDR3 is made up of 15 amino acids. Germline V gives CDR1 MDHEN, CDR2 SYDVKM. V lost 5 bases and J lost 1; bases outside the gene matches: 4. The full variable domain, with the rest looked up from reference TRBV28 and TRBJ2-3, is DVKVTQSSRYLVKRTGEKVFLECVQDMDHENMFWYRQDPGLGLRLIYFSYDVKMKEKGDIPEGYSVSREKKERFSLILESASTNQTSMYLCASSGAGGGTDTQYFGPGTRLTVL.

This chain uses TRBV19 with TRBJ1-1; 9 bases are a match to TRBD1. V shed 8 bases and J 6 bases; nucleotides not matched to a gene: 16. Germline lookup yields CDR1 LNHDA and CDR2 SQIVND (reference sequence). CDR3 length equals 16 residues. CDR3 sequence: CASAPSPGQGTAEAFF. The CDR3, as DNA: TGTGCCAGTGCCCCTAGTCCGGGACAGGGTACCGCTGAAGCTTTCTTT.

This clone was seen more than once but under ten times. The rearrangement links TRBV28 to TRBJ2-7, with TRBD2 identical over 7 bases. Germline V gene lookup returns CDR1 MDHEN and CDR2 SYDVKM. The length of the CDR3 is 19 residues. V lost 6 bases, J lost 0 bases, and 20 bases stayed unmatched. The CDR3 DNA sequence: TGTGCCAGCAGCCCCTTGGGGAGATCAGCGGGGTTAGGCTCCTACGAGCAGTACTTC. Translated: CASSPLGRSAGLGSYEQYF.

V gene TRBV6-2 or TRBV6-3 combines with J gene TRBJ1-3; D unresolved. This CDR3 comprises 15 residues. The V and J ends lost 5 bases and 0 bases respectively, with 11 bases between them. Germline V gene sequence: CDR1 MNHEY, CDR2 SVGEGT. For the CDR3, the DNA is TGTGCCAGCAGTCAACGCCGGGACTCTGGAAACACCATATATTTT. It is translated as CASSQRRDSGNTIYF.

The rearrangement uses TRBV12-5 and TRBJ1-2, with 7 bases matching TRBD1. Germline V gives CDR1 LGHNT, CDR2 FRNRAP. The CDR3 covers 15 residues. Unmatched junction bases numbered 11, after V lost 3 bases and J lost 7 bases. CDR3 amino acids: CASGFFPGQMSGYTF. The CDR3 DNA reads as TGTGCTAGTGGTTTTTTTCCGGGACAGATGTCTGGCTACACCTTC.

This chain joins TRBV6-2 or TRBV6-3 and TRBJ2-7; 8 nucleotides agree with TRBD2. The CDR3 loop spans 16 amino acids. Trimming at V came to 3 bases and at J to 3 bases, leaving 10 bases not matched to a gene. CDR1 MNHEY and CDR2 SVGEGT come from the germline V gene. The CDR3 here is CASSYGDRGGLYEQYF. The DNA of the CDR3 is TGTGCCAGCAGTTATGGGGACCGGGGGGGCCTCTACGAGCAGTACTTC.

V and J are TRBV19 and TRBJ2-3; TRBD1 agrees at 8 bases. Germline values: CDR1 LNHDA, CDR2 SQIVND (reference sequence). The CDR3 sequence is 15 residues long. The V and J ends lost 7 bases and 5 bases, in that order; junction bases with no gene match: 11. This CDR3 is CASTALAGGQDTQYF. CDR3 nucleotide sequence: TGTGCCAGTACCGCCCTGGCAGGGGGCCAAGATACGCAGTATTTT.

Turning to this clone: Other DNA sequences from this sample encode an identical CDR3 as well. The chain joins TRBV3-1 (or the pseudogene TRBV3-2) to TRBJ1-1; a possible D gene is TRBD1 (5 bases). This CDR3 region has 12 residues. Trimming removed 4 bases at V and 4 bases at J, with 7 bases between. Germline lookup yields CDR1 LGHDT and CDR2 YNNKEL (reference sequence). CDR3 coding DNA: TGTGCCAGCAGCCTTCAGGGCACTGAAGCTTTCTTT. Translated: CASSLQGTEAFF.

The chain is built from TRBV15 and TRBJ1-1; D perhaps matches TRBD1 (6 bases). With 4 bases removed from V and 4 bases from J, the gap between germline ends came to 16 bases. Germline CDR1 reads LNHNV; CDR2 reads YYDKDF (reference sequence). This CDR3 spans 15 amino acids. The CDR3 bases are TGTGCCACCAGCACAAACAGGGCGGGGGGCACTGAAGCTTTCTTT. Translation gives CATSTNRAGGTEAFF.

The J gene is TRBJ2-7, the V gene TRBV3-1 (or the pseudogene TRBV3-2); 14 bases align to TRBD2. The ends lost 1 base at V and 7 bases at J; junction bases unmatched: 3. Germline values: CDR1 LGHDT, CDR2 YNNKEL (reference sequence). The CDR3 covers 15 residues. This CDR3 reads CASSQGTSGGREQYF. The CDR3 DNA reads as TGTGCCAGCAGCCAAGGGACTAGCGGGGGGAGGGAGCAGTACTTC.

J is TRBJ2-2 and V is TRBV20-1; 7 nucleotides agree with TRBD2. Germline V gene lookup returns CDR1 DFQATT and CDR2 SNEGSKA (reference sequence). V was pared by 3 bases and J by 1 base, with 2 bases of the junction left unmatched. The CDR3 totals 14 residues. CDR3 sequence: CSASLAGNTGELFF. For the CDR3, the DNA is TGCAGTGCTAGTTTAGCGGGGAACACCGGGGAGCTGTTTTTT.

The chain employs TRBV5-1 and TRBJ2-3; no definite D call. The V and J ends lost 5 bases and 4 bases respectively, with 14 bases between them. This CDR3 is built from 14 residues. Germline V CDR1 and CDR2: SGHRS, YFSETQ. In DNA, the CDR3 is TGCGCCAGCAGTGGTTACTCAGGCGCAGATACGCAGTATTTT. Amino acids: CASSGYSGADTQYF.

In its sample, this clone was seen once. CDR3 in DNA: TGTGCCAGCAGCCTCGGGGGGGGGCTGGGCACTGAAGCTTTCTTT. As protein: CASSLGGGLGTEAFF. The J gene is TRBJ1-1, the V gene TRBV5-4, with a weak D call TRBD1 (6 bases). The CDR3 runs to 15 residues. V lost 4 bases to trimming and J lost 4 bases, with 17 bases between them. Looked up from germline, CDR1 is SGHNT and CDR2 is YYREEE (reference sequence).

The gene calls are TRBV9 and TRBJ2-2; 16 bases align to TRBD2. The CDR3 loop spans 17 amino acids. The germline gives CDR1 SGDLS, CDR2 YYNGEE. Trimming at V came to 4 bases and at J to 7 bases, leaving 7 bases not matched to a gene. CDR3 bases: TGTGCCAGCAGCCCGGGACTAGCGGGAGGGCCGCACGGGGAGCTGTTTTTT. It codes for CASSPGLAGGPHGELFF.